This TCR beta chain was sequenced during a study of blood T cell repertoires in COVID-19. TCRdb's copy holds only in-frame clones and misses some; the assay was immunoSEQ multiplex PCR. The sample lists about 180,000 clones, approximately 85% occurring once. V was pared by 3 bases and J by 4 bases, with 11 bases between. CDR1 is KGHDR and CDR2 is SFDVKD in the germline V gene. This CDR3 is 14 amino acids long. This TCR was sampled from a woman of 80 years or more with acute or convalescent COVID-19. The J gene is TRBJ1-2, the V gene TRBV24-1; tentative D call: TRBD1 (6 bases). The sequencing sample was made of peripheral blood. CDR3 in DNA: TGTGCCACCAGTGATCAGACAGGCCCCTATGGCTACACCTTC. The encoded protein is CATSDQTGPYGYTF.